This TCR beta chain was sequenced during a study of Graves' ophthalmopathy and Graves' hyperthyroidism. Study-wide findings and caveats: Classification of ophthalmopathy versus stable hyperthyroidism by a 13-signature model yielded around 90% sensitivity and approximately 79% specificity. Blood was where most expanded thyroid clonotypes above 0.001 frequency also turned up.

Trimming took off 5 bases at V and 2 bases at J, with 13 bases between the two ends. Germline values: CDR1 LNHDA, CDR2 SQIVND (reference sequence). The CDR3 is made up of 14 amino acids. As regards this clonotype: Its matching antigen is unknown.

Beta-chain TCR CDR3 regions were amplified from RNA transcripts. Second-round multiplex PCR came after a first-round RT-PCR that employed HTBI primers. TCRdb re-called the multiplex PCR reads through MiXCR, storing one row per CDR3 protein. The data show around 1.1 million distinct CDR3 sequences, with 36% seen just once and around 10% held by the top ten. Researchers turned away patients with other autoimmune diseases, uncontrolled infections, pregnancy or lactation. Diagnosis used clinical symptoms, serum thyroxine, TRAb, thyroid ultrasound and orbital computed tomography. The sample was peripheral blood or thyroid tissue (not recorded which). This sequence originates from an adult man with Graves' hyperthyroidism. The V gene is TRBV19, the J gene TRBJ2-7, with unresolved D. The CDR3 DNA sequence: TGTGCCAGTAGTCCGCCGACCTGGCCCTACGAGCAGTACTTC. It yields the protein CASSPPTWPYEQYF.